This paragraph covers one T cell receptor beta chain sequence. Clones were sequenced by immunoSEQ multiplex PCR, and TCRdb holds only the in-frame ones, with some missing. The table includes around 2.5 million clones, approximately 94% detected once. The data are from a study of shared clonotypes between healthy human individuals. Trimming at V came to 6 bases and at J to 1 base, leaving 7 bases not matched to a gene. This CDR3 spans 15 amino acids. In germline, CDR1 is MDHEN, CDR2 SYDVKM. The chain combines TRBV28 with TRBJ2-7; the match to TRBD2 covers 9 bases. This receptor was obtained from a man younger than 30 in good health. Some clones in this sample may be carry-over from other donors' samples. The sample taken for sequencing was naive CD4+ T cells from PBMCs. The subset here: CD45RA+ positively selected. The CDR3: CASRASGTLSYEQYF. The DNA of the CDR3 is TGTGCCAGCAGAGCTAGCGGGACACTATCCTACGAGCAGTACTTC.